This T cell receptor (beta chain) was identified during a study of T cells expressing NK-cell markers. Following a re-call of the 5' RACE reads, TCRdb has one entry per CDR3 protein and lacks DNA. With fewer than 550,000 distinct CDR3 sequences in the sample, the ten largest clones hold approximately 1.5%. The CDR3 spans 15 residues. Germline V lookup: CDR1 SGHAT, CDR2 FQNNGV. Sample: blood T cells: a sorted CD56 or NKG2C T cell subset, CD4+ or CD8+ T cells, or bulk PBMC T cells (not recorded which). The rearrangement links TRBV11-2 to TRBJ1-2; TCRdb gives TRBD1 as the D gene, but with no DNA this cannot be confirmed. The receptor was derived from a woman aged 45-59 years in good health. The CDR3 here is CASSLSGAVGYGYTF.